What follows are 18 T cell receptor beta chains derived from one specimen sequenced in a study. Treg sorting used a CD4+CD25+CD127-/low gate. TCRdb itself ran the 5' RACE reads through MiXCR, one entry per CDR3 protein. The data hold fewer than 65,000 distinct CDR3 sequences, with roughly 20% observed a single time. Material: tumor-infiltrating Tregs sorted from the breast tumor. These receptor sequences come from a female donor with breast cancer.

This chain connects TRBV7-2 to TRBJ2-1, with D tentatively TRBD2 (5 bases). Between the trimmed V and J ends, which lost 1 base and 1 base, there was a span of 8 bases. The CDR3 sequence is 15 residues long. CDR1 is SGHTA, CDR2 FQGNSA, per germline. The CDR3 region has the DNA TGTGCCAGCAGCTTAGGACTACAATCCTACAATGAGCAGTTCTTC. Translation: CASSLGLQSYNEQFF.

There are a few counts of this clonotype. V gene TRBV5-1 combines with J gene TRBJ2-2; no firm D call. V lost 0 bases and J 6 bases, leaving 15 bases between the germline ends. This CDR3 region has 16 residues. Germline CDR1 is SGHRS and CDR2 is YFSETQ. The CDR3 nucleotides read TGCGCCAGCAGCTTGGAGGGCGGCCAGAGCGCCGGGGAGCTGTTTTTT. The encoded protein is CASSLEGGQSAGELFF.

The J gene is TRBJ1-1, the V gene TRBV5-1; 7 positions agree with TRBD1. Per germline, CDR1 SGHRS and CDR2 YFSETQ. CDR3 length equals 15 residues. Trimming cost V 4 bases and J 1 base; bases outside gene matches: 7. CDR3 sequence (DNA): TGCGCCAGCAGCCTTACCGACAGGGCGAACACTGAAGCTTTCTTT. It codes for CASSLTDRANTEAFF. Drawing the rest from reference TRBV5-1 and TRBJ1-1, the complete variable domain is KAGVTQTPRYLIKTRGQQVTLSCSPISGHRSVSWYQQTPGQGLQFLFEYFSETQRNKGNFPGRFSGRQFSNSRSEMNVSTLELGDSALYLCASSLTDRANTEAFFGQGTRLTVV.

This clonotype was seen many times. This chain connects TRBV20-1 to TRBJ2-5; D may be TRBD1 (5 bases). Germline V gives CDR1 DFQATT, CDR2 SNEGSKA (reference sequence). CDR3 length: 11 amino acids. V lost 7 bases and J lost 2, with 8 bases in between. The CDR3 coding sequence is TGCAGTGGGGGCTTGCAAGAGACCCAGTACTTC. This codes for CSGGLQETQYF.

This clonotype was observed many times. The chain combines TRBV20-1 with TRBJ1-3, with D hard to call. The CDR3 spans 16 residues. The V end lost 5 bases, the J end lost 0 bases, and 17 bases lay between the germline ends. CDR1 is DFQATT and CDR2 is SNEGSKA in the germline V gene (reference sequence). DNA for the CDR3: TGCAGTGCTGGCCGGCTGGGTGCCCACTCTGGAAACACCATATATTTT. This encodes CSAGRLGAHSGNTIYF.

In this sample, this clonotype turned up a few times. The rearrangement uses TRBV6-6 and TRBJ1-3, with 8 bases aligning to TRBD1. The ends lost 2 bases at V and 4 bases at J; junction bases unmatched: 1. The CDR3 contains 14 residues. Germline V gives CDR1 MNHNY, CDR2 SVGAGI (reference sequence). CDR3 sequence: CASSYGQGGNTIYF. CDR3 sequence (DNA): TGTGCCAGCAGTTACGGACAGGGAGGAAACACCATATATTTT.

This clonotype was recorded a few times. This rearrangement joins TRBV6-6 to TRBJ1-2, with 11 nucleotides matching TRBD1. Trimming took 6 bases from V and 5 from J; bases not matched to a gene: 8. CDR1 and CDR2 from the germline V gene are MNHNY and SVGAGI (reference sequence). CDR3 size: 15 residues. CDR3 loop: CASSQGTGGKYGYTF. The CDR3 DNA is TGTGCCAGCAGCCAAGGGACAGGGGGGAAGTATGGCTACACCTTC.

This clonotype was detected only a few times. The rearrangement joins TRBV7-9 to TRBJ1-3; TRBD1 is a possible D gene (5 bases). The germline CDR1 and CDR2 sequences are SEHNR and FQNEAQ (reference sequence). The CDR3 sequence is 16 residues long. Between the trimmed V and J ends, which lost 5 bases and 2 bases, there was a span of 16 bases. CDR3 amino acids: CASSLGTFQTGNTIYF. CDR3 coding DNA: TGTGCCAGCAGCCTTGGGACTTTTCAGACTGGAAACACCATATATTTT.

This clonotype was seen a few times. V usage is TRBV20-1 and J usage is TRBJ1-3, with TRBD1 matching 7 bases. CDR1 is DFQATT, CDR2 SNEGSKA, per germline (reference sequence). The V gene end was trimmed by 1 base and the J gene end by 0 bases; junction bases not matched to a gene: 0. This CDR3 has 14 amino acids. CDR3 nucleotide sequence: TGCAGTGCTAGAGGGGACAGCTCTGGAAACACCATATATTTT. It specifies CSARGDSSGNTIYF.

This clonotype was counted ten times or more. V and J are TRBV7-3 and TRBJ1-2; a possible D gene is TRBD1 (6 bases). This CDR3 region has 14 residues. In germline, CDR1 is SGHTA, CDR2 FQGTGA. V was clipped by 5 bases and J by 2 bases, with 12 bases between them. The CDR3, as DNA: TGTGCCAGCAGCCCCGGACAGCTGAACTATGGCTACACCTTC. It yields the protein CASSPGQLNYGYTF.

This clonotype was detected many times. The rearrangement joins TRBV10-2 to TRBJ1-1, with D maybe TRBD1 (5 bases). V lost 4 bases and J lost 8, with 17 bases in between. The CDR3 extends over 14 amino acids. From germline, CDR1 is WSHSY and CDR2 SAAADI. This chain's CDR3 is CASSGGGIGTEAFF. CDR3 in DNA: TGCGCCAGCAGTGGTGGGGGAATCGGAACCGAAGCTTTCTTT.

This clonotype has a handful of counts. The V and J genes are TRBV5-5 and TRBJ2-7; TRBD2 agrees at 10 bases. V lost 7 bases to trimming and J lost 3 bases; unmatched junction nucleotides: 7. This CDR3 contains 14 residues. Germline CDR1 reads SGHKS; CDR2 reads YYEKEE (reference sequence). The CDR3 DNA reads as TGTGCCAGCTTAAGGGCTAGCGGGAGCTACGAGCAGTACTTC. Amino acid sequence: CASLRASGSYEQYF.

Many counts were recorded for this clonotype. The V gene is TRBV20-1, the J gene TRBJ2-2; maybe TRBD2 (5 bases). This CDR3 has 16 residues. CDR1 and CDR2 from the germline V gene are DFQATT and SNEGSKA (reference sequence). V shed 0 bases and J shed 2 bases, with 13 bases lying between them. CDR3 sequence (DNA): TGCAGTGCTAGAGAGGGGTTGCGGGTAAACACCGGGGAGCTGTTTTTT. This gives the protein CSAREGLRVNTGELFF.

In regard to this clonotype: A much larger clone sits a single nucleotide away, making a read error possible. The chain couples TRBV4-1 to TRBJ2-7, with a possible D match to TRBD1 (6 bases). Germline loops: CDR1 MGHRA, CDR2 YSYEKL. CDR3 length equals 15 residues. CDR3: CVSSPRAGVSYEQYF. CDR3 bases: TGCGTCAGCAGCCCCAGGGCAGGGGTCTCCTACGAGCAGTACTTC.

As regards this clonotype: A single base separates this from a much larger clone, so it may be a read error. The chain links TRBV7-2 to TRBJ2-5, with 7 bases matching TRBD2. The CDR3 length is 15 residues. The germline CDR1 and CDR2 sequences are SGHTA and FQGNSA. The CDR3 DNA reads as TGTGCCAGCAGCGTGGGAGGGCGAATCCAAGAGGCCCAGTACTTC. Translating gives CASSVGGRIQEAQYF. Full variable domain (outside the CDR3, taken from reference TRBV7-2 and TRBJ2-5): GAGVSQSPSNKVTEKGKDVELRCDPISGHTALYWYRQSLGQGLEFLIYFQGNSAPDKSGLPSDRFSAERTGGSVSTLTIQRTQQEDSAVYLCASSVGGRIQEAQYFGPGTRLLVL.

The rearrangement links TRBV20-1 to TRBJ2-3; 7 positions agree with TRBD2. This CDR3 contains 18 residues. The germline gives CDR1 DFQATT, CDR2 SNEGSKA (reference sequence). V lost 2 bases and J lost 5; bases outside the gene matches: 19. CDR3 residues: CSARLQSRASGWRDTQYF. Here the CDR3 DNA reads TGCAGTGCTAGACTTCAATCCCGGGCTAGCGGTTGGAGAGATACGCAGTATTTT.

This clonotype appeared a few times. The junction departs from germline at one end; a sequencing error may be responsible. V is TRBV7-9 and J is TRBJ1-3; maybe TRBD1 (6 bases). CDR1 SEHNR and CDR2 FQNEAQ come from the germline V gene (reference sequence). The CDR3 contains 19 residues. In DNA form, the CDR3 reads TGTGCCAGCAGCCATCCCCCGGGACAAGGGGCTCAGCGGGGAAACACCATACATTTT. It yields the protein CASSHPPGQGAQRGNTIHF.

The V gene is TRBV29-1, the J gene TRBJ2-2; 11 bases align to TRBD1. CDR3 length equals 13 residues. The ends lost 6 bases at V and 9 bases at J; junction bases unmatched: 6. Germline V lookup: CDR1 SQVTM, CDR2 ANQGSEA. CDR3 region: CSVRGQGVRELFF. CDR3 nucleotides: TGCAGCGTGAGGGGACAGGGGGTTCGGGAGCTGTTTTTT.